This T cell receptor (beta chain) emerged from a study of T cells in tumors after PD-1 blockade. The wider study: Each patient got pembrolizumab 200 mg every 3 weeks or cemiplimab 350 mg every 2 weeks. Some patients also took daily vismodegib 150 mg during anti-PD-1 treatment.

This table comes from immunoSEQ multiplex PCR, and its TCRdb copy is limited to in-frame clones, with some not included. The sample holds around 2,000 clones, around 74% seen once. Study-wide results and caveats: After therapy, most expanded exhausted CD8+ clones were absent pre-treatment, suggesting clonal replacement.

For this clone: Its specificity is unknown.

The length of the CDR3 is 13 residues. The germline gives CDR1 MNHEY, CDR2 SMNVEV (reference sequence). Trimming stripped 5 bases from V and 4 bases from J, with 8 bases between. Time point indicated: second of two pre-therapy site-matched biopsies approximately 2 months apart. This clonotype originated in a human donor with basal cell carcinoma. The sequencing here drew on tumor tissue, taken before anti-PD-1 treatment. The chain links TRBV27 to TRBJ1-4; the D gene is possibly TRBD1 (5 bases). DNA for the CDR3: TGTGCCAGCAGTCCGACAGTTAATGAAAAACTGTTTTTT. Translating it yields CASSPTVNEKLFF.